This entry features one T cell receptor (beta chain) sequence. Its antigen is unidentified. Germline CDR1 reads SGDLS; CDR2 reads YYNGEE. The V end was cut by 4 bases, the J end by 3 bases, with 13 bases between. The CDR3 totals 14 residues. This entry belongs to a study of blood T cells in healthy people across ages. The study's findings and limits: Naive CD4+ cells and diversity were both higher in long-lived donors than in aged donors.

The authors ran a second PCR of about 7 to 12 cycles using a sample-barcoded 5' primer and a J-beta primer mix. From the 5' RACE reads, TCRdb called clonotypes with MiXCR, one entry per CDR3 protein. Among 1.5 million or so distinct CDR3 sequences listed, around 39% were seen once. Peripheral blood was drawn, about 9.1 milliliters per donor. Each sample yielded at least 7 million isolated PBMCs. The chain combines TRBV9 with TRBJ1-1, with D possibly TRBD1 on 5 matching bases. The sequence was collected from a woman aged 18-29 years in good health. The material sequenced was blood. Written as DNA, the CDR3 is TGTGCCAGCAGCCCCGTGGGGGAATACACTGAAGCTTTCTTT. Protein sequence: CASSPVGEYTEAFF.